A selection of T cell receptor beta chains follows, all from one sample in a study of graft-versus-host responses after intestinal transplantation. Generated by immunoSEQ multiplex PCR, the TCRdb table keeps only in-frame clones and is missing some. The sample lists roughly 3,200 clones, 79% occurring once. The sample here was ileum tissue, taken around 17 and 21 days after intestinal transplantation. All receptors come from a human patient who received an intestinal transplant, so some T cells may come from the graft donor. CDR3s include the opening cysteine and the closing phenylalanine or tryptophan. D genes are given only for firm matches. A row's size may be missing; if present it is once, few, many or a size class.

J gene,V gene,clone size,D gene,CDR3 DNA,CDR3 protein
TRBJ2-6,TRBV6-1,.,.,TGTGCCAGCAGTGAAGATGGGGGCGCTGGGGCCAACGTCCTGACTTTC,CASSEDGGAGANVLTF
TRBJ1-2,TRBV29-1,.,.,TGCAGCGTTGATTCCGGGGACGGGGGCTACACCTTC,CSVDSGDGGYTF
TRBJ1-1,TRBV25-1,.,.,TGTGCCAGCAGTTTACGGGGACCTTTTGAAGCTTTCTTT,CASSLRGPFEAFF
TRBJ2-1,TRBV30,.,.,TGTGCCTGGAGTAGGGGATTTTCTTACAATGAGCAGTTCTTC,CAWSRGFSYNEQFF
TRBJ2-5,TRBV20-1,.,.,TGCAGTGCCGGGTCGGATGAGACCCAGTACTTC,CSAGSDETQYF
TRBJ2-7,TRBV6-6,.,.,TGTGCCAGCAGTTACACACAGGCAGAGCAGTACTTC,CASSYTQAEQYF
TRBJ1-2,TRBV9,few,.,TGTGCCAGCAGCGTAGAGCCAGCCCCACTCTATGGCTACACCTTC,CASSVEPAPLYGYTF
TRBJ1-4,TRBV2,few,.,TGTGCCAGCAGTGATAGTTCAACTAATGAAAAACTGTTTTTT,CASSDSSTNEKLFF
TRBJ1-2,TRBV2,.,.,TGTGCCAGCAGTGACGCAGGAGTAGCTAACTATGGCTACACCTTC,CASSDAGVANYGYTF
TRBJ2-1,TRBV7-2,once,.,TGTGCCAGCAGCTTACCCACTCTCTGGGAGCAGTTCTTC,CASSLPTLWEQFF
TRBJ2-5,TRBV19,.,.,TGTGCCAGTAGTACTACCGGACACAACAAAAAAGAGACCCAGTACTTC,CASSTTGHNKKETQYF
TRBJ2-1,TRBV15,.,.,TGTGCCACCAGCAAGTATCCTACCTACAATGAGCAGTTCTTC,CATSKYPTYNEQFF
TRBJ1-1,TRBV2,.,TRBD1,TGTGCCAGCAGCGTCCGAGGACAGGGGGGAATGAACACTGAAGCTTTCTTT,CASSVRGQGGMNTEAFF
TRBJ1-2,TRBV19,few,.,TGTGCCAGTAGGGTGCGGGCCGCTCTATCCTATGGCTACACCTTC,CASRVRAALSYGYTF
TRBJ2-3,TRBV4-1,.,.,TGCGCCAGCAGCCACCAGCGGGCGGGCACAGATACGCAGTATTTT,CASSHQRAGTDTQYF
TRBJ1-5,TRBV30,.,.,TGTGCCTGGAGTGTTGGGGGGCTAAGCAATCAGCCCCAGCATTTT,CAWSVGGLSNQPQHF
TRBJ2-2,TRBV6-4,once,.,TGTGCCAGCAGTGACTCGGGACAGAACACCGGGGAGCTGTTTTTT,CASSDSGQNTGELFF
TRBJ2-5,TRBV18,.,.,TGTGCCAGCTCACCACCGGGCCGCGGCGGAGAGGAGACCCAGTACTTC,CASSPPGRGGEETQYF
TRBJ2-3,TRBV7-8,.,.,TGTGCCAGCAGCCTAAGACAGTACACAGATACGCAGTATTTT,CASSLRQYTDTQYF
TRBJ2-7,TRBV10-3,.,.,TGTGCCATCAGCGTCGATCCGACTGGGCCCTACGAGCAGTACTTC,CAISVDPTGPYEQYF
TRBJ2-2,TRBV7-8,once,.,TGTGCCAGCAGCTTACCGGGGGCGGGCACCGGGGAGCTGTTTTTT,CASSLPGAGTGELFF
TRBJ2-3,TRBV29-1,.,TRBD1,TGCAGTGATTCGGACAGGGCCACAGATACGCAGTATTTT,CSDSDRATDTQYF
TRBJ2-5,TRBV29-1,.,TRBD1,TGCAGCGTAAAACAGGGGAAAGAGACCCAGTACTTC,CSVKQGKETQYF
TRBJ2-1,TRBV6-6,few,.,TGTGCCAGCAGTTACGGAGGGGAGCAGTTCTTC,CASSYGGEQFF
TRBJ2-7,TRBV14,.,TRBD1,TGTGCCAGCAGCCAGATCGGAGGGACAGGGGGCGAGCAGTACTTC,CASSQIGGTGGEQYF
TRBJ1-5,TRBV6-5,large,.,TGTGCCAGCAGTAACTCCGGGACCCCAGGAGGCCAGCATTTT,CASSNSGTPGGQHF
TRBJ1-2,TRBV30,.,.,TGTGCCTGGAGTGTACGGGCAGGGAATGGCTACACCTTC,CAWSVRAGNGYTF
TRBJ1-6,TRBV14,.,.,TGTGCCAGCAGCCTCGATATAGGAGGGAGGGGGTATAATTCACCCCTCCACTTT,CASSLDIGGRGYNSPLHF
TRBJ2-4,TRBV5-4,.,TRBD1,TGTGCCAGCAGCCCGGACAGGGGATCCAAAAACATTCAGTACTTC,CASSPDRGSKNIQYF
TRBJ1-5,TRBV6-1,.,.,TGTGCCAGCAGTGAAATTCCCCCCCGGCGGAGGGCGAGTCAGCCCCAGCATTTT,CASSEIPPRRRASQPQHF
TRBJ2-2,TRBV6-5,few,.,TGTGCCACCAAACTTGGGACGGGGAACACCGGGGAGCTGTTTTTT,CATKLGTGNTGELFF
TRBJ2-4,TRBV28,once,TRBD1,TGTGCCAGCAGTCCCCGACAGGGCAGAAGAGAGGCAAACATTCAGTACTTC,CASSPRQGRREANIQYF
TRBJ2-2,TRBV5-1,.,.,TGCGCCAGCAGCTTGCGGGAGACTGGGACCGGGGAGCTGTTTTTT,CASSLRETGTGELFF
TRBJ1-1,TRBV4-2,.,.,TGTGCCAGCAGCCAAGATATGGGGGGTCATACTGAAGCTTTCTTT,CASSQDMGGHTEAFF
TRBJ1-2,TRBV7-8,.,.,TGTGCCAGCAGCGACCGACCGAGTAACTATGGCTACACCTTC,CASSDRPSNYGYTF
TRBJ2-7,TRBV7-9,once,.,TGTGCCAGCAGCTTAATCTCCCGGGACGAGCAGTACTTC,CASSLISRDEQYF
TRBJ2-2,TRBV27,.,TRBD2,TGTGCCAGCAGTTTAGTACTAGCGGGGGGGGCCGGGGAGCTGTTTTTT,CASSLVLAGGAGELFF